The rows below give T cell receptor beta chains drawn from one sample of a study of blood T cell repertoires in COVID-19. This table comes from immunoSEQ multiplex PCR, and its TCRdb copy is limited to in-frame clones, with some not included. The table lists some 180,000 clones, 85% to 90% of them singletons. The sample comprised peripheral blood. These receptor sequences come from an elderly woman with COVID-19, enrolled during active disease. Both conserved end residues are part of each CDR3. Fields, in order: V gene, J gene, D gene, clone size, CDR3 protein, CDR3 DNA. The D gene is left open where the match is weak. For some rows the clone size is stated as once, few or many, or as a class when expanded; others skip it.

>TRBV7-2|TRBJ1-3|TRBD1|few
CASSPPGQGGNTIYF
TGTGCCAGCAGCCCCCCGGGACAGGGGGGGAACACCATATATTTT
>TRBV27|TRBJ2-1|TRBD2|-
CASSLGGQYNEQFF
TGTGCCAGCAGTTTGGGAGGGCAGTACAATGAGCAGTTCTTC
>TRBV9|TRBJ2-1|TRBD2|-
CASSGRGATSYNEQFF
TGTGCCAGCAGCGGGCGGGGGGCAACCTCCTACAATGAGCAGTTCTTC
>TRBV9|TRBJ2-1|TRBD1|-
CASSVSLGTGIHNEQFF
TGTGCCAGCAGCGTATCTTTAGGGACAGGGATTCACAATGAGCAGTTCTTC
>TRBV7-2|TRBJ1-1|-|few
CASSLLQGELAFF
TGTGCCAGCAGCTTACTCCAAGGGGAATTGGCTTTCTTT
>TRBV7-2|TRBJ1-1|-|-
CASSLGSVPNTEAFF
TGTGCCAGCAGCTTAGGATCGGTTCCAAACACTGAAGCTTTCTTT
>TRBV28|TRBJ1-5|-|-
CASSFTGMGNQPQHF
TGTGCCAGCAGTTTTACGGGGATGGGCAATCAGCCCCAGCATTTT
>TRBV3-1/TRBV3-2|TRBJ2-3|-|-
CASSQVSGFGTDTQYF
TGTGCCAGCAGCCAAGTTTCGGGATTTGGCACAGATACGCAGTATTTT
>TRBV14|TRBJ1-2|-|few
CASSQIRVSGYTF
TGTGCCAGCAGCCAAATCCGGGTTAGCGGCTACACCTTC
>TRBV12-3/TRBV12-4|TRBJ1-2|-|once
CASTGDRERGYTF
TGTGCCAGCACCGGGGATCGGGAGAGAGGCTACACCTTC
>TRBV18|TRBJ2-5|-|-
CASSPPPGVRGETQYF
TGTGCCAGCTCACCACCTCCCGGGGTCCGAGGAGAGACCCAGTACTTC
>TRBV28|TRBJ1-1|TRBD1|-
CASSSNYRGMNTEAFF
TGTGCCAGCAGTTCAAACTACAGGGGCATGAACACTGAAGCTTTCTTT
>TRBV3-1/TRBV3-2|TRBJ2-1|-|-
CASRGGEIYNEQFF
TGTGCCAGTAGGGGGGGAGAGATATACAATGAGCAGTTCTTC
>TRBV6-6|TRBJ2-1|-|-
CASSSGNEQFF
TGTGCCAGCAGTTCAGGCAATGAGCAGTTCTTC
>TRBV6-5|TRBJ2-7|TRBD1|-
CATQFEQGASHEQYF
TGTGCCACCCAGTTCGAACAGGGGGCATCTCACGAGCAGTACTTC
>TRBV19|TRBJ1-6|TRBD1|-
CASSPGQGKGSPLHF
TGTGCCAGTAGTCCCGGACAGGGGAAAGGGTCACCCCTCCACTTT
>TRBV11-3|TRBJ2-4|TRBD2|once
CASSPGTSGVAKNIQYF
TGTGCCAGCAGCCCCGGGACTAGCGGGGTAGCCAAAAACATTCAGTACTTC
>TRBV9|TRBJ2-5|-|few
CASSPGVGWEETQYF
TGTGCCAGCAGCCCAGGAGTAGGTTGGGAGGAGACCCAGTACTTC
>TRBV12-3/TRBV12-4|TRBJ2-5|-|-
CASSRQVLETQYF
TGTGCCAGCAGCCGACAGGTTTTGGAGACCCAGTACTTC
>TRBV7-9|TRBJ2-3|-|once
CASSSRRTSTDTQYF
TGTGCCAGCAGCAGCCGACGGACTAGCACAGATACGCAGTATTTT
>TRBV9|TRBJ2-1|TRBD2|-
CASSQRDSGSNEQFF
TGTGCCAGCAGCCAGCGGGATAGCGGAAGCAATGAGCAGTTCTTC
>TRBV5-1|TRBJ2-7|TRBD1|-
CASSLAGGTGDYEQYF
TGCGCCAGCAGCTTGGCCGGGGGGACAGGGGACTACGAGCAGTACTTC
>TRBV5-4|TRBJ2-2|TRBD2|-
CASSLTSGRAGTGELFF
TGTGCCAGCAGCTTGACTAGCGGGAGGGCCGGCACCGGGGAGCTGTTTTTT
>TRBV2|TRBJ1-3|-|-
CASSEGATGNTIYF
TGTGCCAGCAGTGAGGGGGCAACGGGAAACACCATATATTTT
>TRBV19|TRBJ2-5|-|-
CASRRRGEETQYF
TGTGCCAGTAGGAGACGCGGGGAAGAGACCCAGTACTTC
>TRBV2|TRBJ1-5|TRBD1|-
CASGGQSNQPQHF
TGTGCCAGCGGGGGACAGAGCAATCAGCCCCAGCATTTT
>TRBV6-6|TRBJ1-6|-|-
CASSPQTGSSYNSPLHF
TGTGCCAGCAGTCCTCAGACGGGGAGCTCCTATAATTCACCCCTCCACTTT
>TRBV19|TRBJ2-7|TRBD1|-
CASSPLARTGGMYEQYF
TGTGCCAGTAGTCCCCTAGCGAGGACAGGGGGCATGTACGAGCAGTACTTC
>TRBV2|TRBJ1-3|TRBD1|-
CASNLQGSGNTIYF
TGTGCCAGCAACCTACAGGGGTCCGGAAACACCATATATTTT
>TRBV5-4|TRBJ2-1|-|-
CASSLGERRSYNEQFF
TGTGCCAGCAGCTTGGGGGAGCGGAGATCCTACAATGAGCAGTTCTTC
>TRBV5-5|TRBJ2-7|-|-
CASSIGGAGYEQYF
TGTGCCAGCAGCATCGGAGGGGCCGGTTACGAGCAGTACTTC
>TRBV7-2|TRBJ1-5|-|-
CASSAYNQPQHF
TGTGCCAGCAGCGCCTATAATCAGCCCCAGCATTTT
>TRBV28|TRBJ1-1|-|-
CASTSWTEAFF
TGTGCCAGCACCAGTTGGACTGAAGCTTTCTTT
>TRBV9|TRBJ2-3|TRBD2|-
CASSVALAGGADTQYF
TGTGCCAGCAGCGTAGCACTAGCGGGAGGGGCAGATACGCAGTATTTT
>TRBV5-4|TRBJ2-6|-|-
CASNILTSPGANVLTF
TGTGCCAGCAACATCCTAACTAGTCCTGGGGCCAACGTCCTGACTTTC
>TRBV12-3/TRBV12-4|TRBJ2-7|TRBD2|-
CASNWGGSYEQYF
TGTGCCAGCAATTGGGGCGGGAGTTACGAGCAGTACTTC
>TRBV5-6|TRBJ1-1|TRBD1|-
CASSGDRGLWNTEAFF
TGTGCCAGCAGCGGGGACAGGGGGTTGTGGAACACTGAAGCTTTCTTT
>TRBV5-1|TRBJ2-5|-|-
CASSSGRGQETQYF
TGCGCCAGCAGCTCCGGACGGGGACAAGAGACCCAGTACTTC
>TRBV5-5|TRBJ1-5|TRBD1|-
CASSLEQGAPLSNQPQHF
TGTGCCAGCAGCCTAGAACAGGGGGCCCCTCTAAGCAATCAGCCCCAGCATTTT
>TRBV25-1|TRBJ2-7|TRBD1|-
CASSVTGGSYEQYF
TGTGCCAGCAGTGTTACAGGGGGCTCCTACGAGCAGTACTTC
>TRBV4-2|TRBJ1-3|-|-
CASSQDTGSPEGNTIYF
TGTGCCAGCAGCCAAGATACGGGATCTCCGGAGGGAAACACCATATATTTT
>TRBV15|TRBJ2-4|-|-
CATSRDTRGSKNIQYF
TGTGCCACCAGCAGAGATACCAGGGGATCCAAAAACATTCAGTACTTC
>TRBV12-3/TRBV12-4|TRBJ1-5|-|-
CASSFFGGAQHF
TGTGCCAGCAGTTTCTTTGGGGGGGCCCAGCATTTT
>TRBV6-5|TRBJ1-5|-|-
CASSRGHSNQPQHF
TGTGCCAGCAGCCGCGGACATAGCAATCAGCCCCAGCATTTT
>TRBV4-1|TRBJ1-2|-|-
CASSPERYATGVNYGYTF
TGCGCCAGCAGCCCGGAGCGATATGCGACGGGGGTTAACTATGGCTACACCTTC
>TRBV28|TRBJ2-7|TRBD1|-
CASTRGGQGPYEQYF
TGTGCCAGCACCCGCGGGGGACAGGGACCTTACGAGCAGTACTTC
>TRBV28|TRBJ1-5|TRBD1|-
CASSAGDRSNQPQHF
TGTGCCAGCAGTGCCGGGGACAGGAGCAATCAGCCCCAGCATTTT